Below are 30 T cell receptor beta chains sequenced from a single sample in a study of blood T cells in healthy people across ages (dated by TCRdb to the mid-2010s). The protocol used for the library was 5' RACE. Sequencer: Illumina HiSeq 2500. A second PCR of about 6 to 11 cycles was performed with a sample-barcoded 5' primer and a J-beta primer mix. The raw public reads went through TCRdb reprocessing: fastp at Q25, MiXCR clone calling, in-frame beta chains kept. CDR3 protein sequences are deduplicated, and each keeps its most common genes and DNA. Present in this sample are 1.5 million to 2 million distinct CDR3 sequences, approximately 28% of which were seen just once. The ten top clones hold 7.7% of the sample. Input material: blood. These receptors all stem from a woman aged 30 to 39 in good health.

The rearrangement links TRBV11-2 to TRBJ2-1; 11 bases are shared with TRBD1. CDR3 length equals 16 residues. Per germline, CDR1 SGHAT and CDR2 FQNNGV. The J segment lost 6 bases and the V segment lost 5 bases, leaving 9 bases of the junction unmatched. Written as DNA, the CDR3 is TGTGCCAGCAGCCCCGCCTCCGGGACAGGGGGCAATGAGCAGTTCTTC. Its translation: CASSPASGTGGNEQFF.

This clonotype was observed many times. The chain's CDR3 is CASSVPRAGEQFF. CDR3 coding DNA: TGTGCCAGCAGCGTCCCACGGGCGGGGGAGCAGTTCTTC. The chain uses TRBV9 and TRBJ2-1; TRBD2 is a possible D gene (6 bases). V lost 2 bases to trimming and J lost 10 bases, with 13 bases between them. The CDR3 contains 13 residues. Per the germline V gene, CDR1 is SGDLS and CDR2 is YYNGEE.

CDR3 protein: CASRPGDLSYGYTF. CDR3 in DNA: TGTGCCAGCAGACCGGGGGATCTTAGCTATGGCTACACCTTC. The rearrangement joins TRBV9 to TRBJ1-2; tentative D call: TRBD1 (5 bases). Germline CDR1 SGDLS, CDR2 YYNGEE. The CDR3 totals 14 residues. V was pared by 5 bases and J by 4 bases, with 15 bases between. The full variable domain, rest sourced from reference TRBV9 and TRBJ1-2, is DSGVTQTPKHLITATGQRVTLRCSPRSGDLSVYWYQQSLDQGLQFLIQYYNGEERAKGNILERFSAQQFPDLHSELNLSSLELGDSALYFCASRPGDLSYGYTFGSGTRLTVV.

The sample holds a few counts of this clonotype. Germline is not matched at one junction end, which may reflect a read error. The V and J genes are TRBV19 and TRBJ2-7, with D perhaps matching TRBD1 (7 bases). From germline, CDR1 is LNHDA and CDR2 SQIVND (reference sequence). The CDR3 is made up of 13 amino acids. The CDR3 loop reads CASTARQGRERYF. The DNA of the CDR3 is TGTGCCAGTACCGCCCGACAGGGACGGGAGCGGTACTTC.

This clonotype is medium-sized. The chain carries TRBV4-3 and TRBJ2-1, with TRBD2 as a possible D gene (6 bases). V was clipped by 1 base and J by 6 bases, with 13 bases between them. Germline CDR1 and CDR2: LGHNA and YSLEER. The CDR3 is 15 amino acids. The CDR3 bases are TGCGCCAGCAGCCAAGTGGGGGACGGGGGCAATGAGCAGTTCTTC. It yields the protein CASSQVGDGGNEQFF.

The chain recombines TRBV4-1 with TRBJ1-5; D is undetermined. The CDR3 extends over 16 amino acids. The ends were cut back, 4 bases at V and 7 bases at J, with 20 bases in the middle. CDR1 and CDR2 (germline): MGHRA, YSYEKL. The CDR3 region has the DNA TGCGCCAGCAGCCCGGGATGGGCAGAGGCGGGCCAGCCCCAGCATTTT. This codes for CASSPGWAEAGQPQHF.

The V call is TRBV25-1, the J call TRBJ2-1; D perhaps matches TRBD2 (5 bases). Trimming cost V 3 bases and J 5 bases, with 11 bases left between them. Germline V CDR1 and CDR2: MGHDK, SYGVNS. The CDR3 contains 14 residues. The chain's CDR3 is CASSDRGADNEQFF. In nucleotides, the CDR3 is TGTGCCAGCAGTGACCGCGGAGCGGACAATGAGCAGTTCTTC.

The chain has TRBV5-1 and TRBJ2-7; 8 positions match TRBD2. With 4 bases clipped from V and 7 bases from J, the junction kept 7 bases outside the gene matches. The CDR3 has 13 amino acids. Germline V gene data show CDR1 as SGHRS and CDR2 as YFSETQ. Here the CDR3 DNA reads TGCGCCAGCAGCCAAGGCGGGAGGAATGAGCAGTACTTC. It yields the protein CASSQGGRNEQYF.

The CDR3 protein is CASAGAGDEQFF. The CDR3, as DNA: TGCGCCAGCGCGGGGGCGGGGGATGAGCAGTTCTTC. V gene TRBV5-1 combines with J gene TRBJ2-1; a weak D match, TRBD2 (7 bases). V was trimmed by 7 bases and J by 8 bases, leaving 13 bases between them. CDR1 and CDR2 from the germline V gene are SGHRS and YFSETQ. The CDR3 runs to 12 residues.

The V call is TRBV12-3 or TRBV12-4, the J call TRBJ2-7; TRBD1 matches 10 bases. With V trimmed by 10 bases and J by 5 bases, 14 bases remained unmatched. CDR3 size: 15 residues. The CDR3 DNA sequence: TGTGCCATCAGCGGAACCGGGACAGGGGCCCACGAGCAGTACTTC. Its protein is CAISGTGTGAHEQYF.

This clonotype was detected a few times. The chain couples TRBV20-1 to TRBJ2-5; D tentatively fits TRBD1 or TRBD2 (5 bases each). Germline V gene sequence: CDR1 DFQATT, CDR2 SNEGSKA (reference sequence). The CDR3 consists of 11 residues. V was trimmed by 4 bases and J by 7 bases, leaving 10 bases between them. CDR3 protein: CSATGTATQYF. The CDR3 DNA is TGCAGTGCTACAGGGACGGCGACCCAGTACTTC.

The V gene is TRBV28, the J gene TRBJ2-3, with a weak D call TRBD2 (5 bases). The germline V gene encodes CDR1 MDHEN and CDR2 SYDVKM. The CDR3 totals 16 residues. The V gene lost 4 bases and the J gene lost 4 bases, with 18 bases spanning the gap. This CDR3 is CASSSLWTGSADTQYF. The CDR3 DNA reads TGTGCCAGCAGTTCCCTTTGGACTGGCAGCGCAGATACGCAGTATTTT. Full variable domain (rest looked up from reference TRBV28 and TRBJ2-3): DVKVTQSSRYLVKRTGEKVFLECVQDMDHENMFWYRQDPGLGLRLIYFSYDVKMKEKGDIPEGYSVSREKKERFSLILESASTNQTSMYLCASSSLWTGSADTQYFGPGTRLTVL.

This clonotype was recorded once. This chain joins TRBV6-2 or TRBV6-3 and TRBJ1-2; a weak D match, TRBD1 (6 bases). The CDR3 has 15 residues. Germline V gene sequence: CDR1 MNHEY, CDR2 SVGEGT. Between the trimmed V and J ends, which lost 6 bases and 4 bases, there was a span of 18 bases. The CDR3 reads CASSLPGQQGYGYTF. CDR3 DNA: TGTGCCAGCAGCCTACCGGGACAACAGGGCTATGGCTACACCTTC.

The genes are TRBV11-2 and TRBJ2-1; tentatively, D is TRBD1 or TRBD2 (5 bases each). The CDR3 is made up of 18 amino acids. CDR1 is SGHAT and CDR2 is FQNNGV in the germline V gene. V lost 1 base to trimming and J lost 1 base, with 17 bases between them. In nucleotides, the CDR3 is TGTGCCAGCAGCTTAGCCCTCTCCGGGACGAGGTCCTACAATGAGCAGTTCTTC. Amino acid sequence: CASSLALSGTRSYNEQFF.

The V call is TRBV7-9, the J call TRBJ1-2; D unclear. CDR1 and CDR2 (germline): SEHNR, FQNEAQ (reference sequence). Between the trimmed V and J ends, which lost 7 bases and 2 bases, there was a span of 11 bases. CDR3 length: 13 residues. This CDR3 reads CASIPPWNYGYTF. The DNA for the CDR3 is TGTGCCAGCATTCCCCCCTGGAACTATGGCTACACCTTC.

This clonotype was counted between two and nine times. The DNA of the CDR3 is TGTGCCAGCAACCGGGCTGGGCCTGAAGCTTTCTTT. Its protein is CASNRAGPEAFF. The chain couples TRBV6-1 to TRBJ1-1; no clear D. CDR3 length equals 12 residues. Germline assignment: CDR1 MNHNS and CDR2 SASEGT. Trimming took off 7 bases at V and 6 bases at J, with 12 bases between the two ends.

The V gene is TRBV12-3 or TRBV12-4, the J gene TRBJ1-2, with a tentative D call TRBD1 (5 bases). This CDR3 spans 13 amino acids. The V and J ends lost 10 bases and 3 bases respectively, with 15 bases between them. CDR3 DNA sequence: TGTGCCACCAGCCCAGGGTTATACTATGGCTACACCTTC. Its protein product is CATSPGLYYGYTF.

This clonotype was detected only a few times. DNA of the CDR3: TGTGCCAGCAGCTCCCGAGGGGTCCGAACGGGGCGCTACACCTTC. The encoded protein is CASSSRGVRTGRYTF. The chain has TRBV7-6 and TRBJ1-2, with D possibly TRBD1 on 5 matching bases. There are 15 residues in the CDR3. Germline CDR1 SGHVS, CDR2 FNYEAQ. V was pared by 4 bases and J by 9 bases, with 21 bases between. The full variable domain, rest sourced from reference TRBV7-6 and TRBJ1-2, is GAGVSQSPRYKVTKRGQDVALRCDPISGHVSLYWYRQALGQGPEFLTYFNYEAQQDKSGLPNDRFSAERPEGSISTLTIQRTEQRDSAMYRCASSSRGVRTGRYTFGSGTRLTVV.

This clonotype occurred once. V is TRBV12-3 or TRBV12-4 and J is TRBJ2-2; D tentatively reads TRBD1 or TRBD2 (5 bases each). The CDR3 covers 15 residues. Trimming pared 7 bases from V and 6 bases from J, leaving 18 bases between. As DNA, the CDR3 is TGTGCCAGCACCTTGGGGGACCCGGTATCCGGGGAGCTGTTTTTT. It is translated as CASTLGDPVSGELFF.

This clonotype occurred many times. The chain is built from TRBV29-1 and TRBJ2-7, with a weak D call TRBD1 (5 bases). Germline V gene lookup returns CDR1 SQVTM and CDR2 ANQGSEA. This CDR3 is built from 14 residues. Trimming left V 7 bases short and J 4 bases short, with 20 bases between. The CDR3 sequence is CSAIRQQQNYEQYF. The CDR3 DNA is TGCAGCGCAATTCGACAGCAACAAAATTACGAGCAGTACTTC.

This clonotype was detected ten times or more. This chain uses TRBV7-2 with TRBJ2-7; maybe TRBD1 (6 bases). This CDR3 has 13 amino acids. V lost 5 bases to trimming and J lost 6 bases, with 14 bases between them. The germline gives CDR1 SGHTA, CDR2 FQGNSA. CDR3 loop: CASSLGQSSEQYF. As DNA, the CDR3 is TGTGCCAGCAGCCTTGGACAGTCGAGCGAGCAGTACTTC.

This clonotype was picked up one time. A much larger clone sits a single nucleotide away, making a read error possible. V gene TRBV29-1 combines with J gene TRBJ2-4; 11 bases are shared with TRBD2. Germline CDR1 and CDR2: SQVTM and ANQGSEA. The CDR3 has 15 amino acids. After removal of 2 bases from V and 4 bases from J, the junction contained 4 bases not matched to a gene. CDR3 loop: CSVEIAGGGKNIQYF. The CDR3 coding sequence is TGCAGCGTTGAAATAGCGGGAGGGGGTAAAAACATTCAGTACTTC.

This clonotype was observed a few times. The CDR3 spells CASSEARGAQYF. The CDR3 coding sequence is TGTGCCAGCAGTGAAGCGCGGGGTGCGCAGTACTTC. The chain recombines TRBV2 with TRBJ2-7, with D tentatively TRBD2 (6 bases). CDR3 length: 12 amino acids. The V end lost 0 bases, the J end lost 9 bases, and 9 bases lay between the germline ends. Germline lookup yields CDR1 SNHLY and CDR2 FYNNEI. Full variable domain (missing parts from reference TRBV2 and TRBJ2-7): EPEVTQTPSHQVTQMGQEVILRCVPISNHLYFYWYRQILGQKVEFLVSFYNNEISEKSEIFDDQFSVERPDGSNFTLKIRSTKLEDSAMYFCASSEARGAQYFGPGTRLTVT.

This chain links TRBV12-5 with TRBJ2-7; TRBD2 agrees at 7 bases. CDR3 length equals 12 residues. Germline V gene sequence: CDR1 LGHNT, CDR2 FRNRAP. The ends lost 5 bases at V and 7 bases at J; junction bases unmatched: 5. CDR3 in amino acids: CASGRTSGEQYF. For the CDR3, the DNA is TGTGCTAGTGGTCGGACTAGTGGGGAGCAGTACTTC.

As for this clonotype: The junction differs from germline at one of its ends, possibly a read error. The chain employs TRBV7-2 and TRBJ2-1; D possibly corresponds to TRBD2 (6 bases). The CDR3 contains 16 residues. Germline CDR1 SGHTA, CDR2 FQGNSA. The CDR3 loop is CASSLRRETPYDEQVF. The CDR3 DNA reads TGTGCCAGCAGTTTACGTCGGGAGACCCCCTACGATGAGCAGGTCTTC.

This clonotype was observed a few times. The chain links TRBV5-1 to TRBJ2-1; D not certain. The CDR3 is made up of 13 amino acids. The V gene lost 6 bases and the J gene lost 3 bases, with 10 bases spanning the gap. CDR1 and CDR2 from the germline V gene are SGHRS and YFSETQ. The CDR3 coding sequence is TGCGCCAGCAAGGCGGAAATCTACAATGAGCAGTTCTTC. It codes for CASKAEIYNEQFF.

The gene calls are TRBV7-2 and TRBJ2-5, with D unresolved. Per the germline V gene, CDR1 is SGHTA and CDR2 is FQGNSA. The CDR3 has 12 amino acids. V was trimmed by 5 bases and J by 1 base, leaving 5 bases between them. The CDR3 protein is CTSSRVQETQYF. The DNA for the CDR3 is TGTACCAGCAGCCGGGTCCAAGAGACCCAGTACTTC.

The V and J genes are TRBV5-1 and TRBJ2-1; weak D call: TRBD2 (6 bases). V lost 0 bases to trimming and J lost 5 bases, with 15 bases between them. This CDR3 has 16 residues. Germline V gene data show CDR1 as SGHRS and CDR2 as YFSETQ. Here the CDR3 DNA reads TGCGCCAGCAGCTTGGCCGGACTAAGAAACAACAATGAGCAGTTCTTC. Its translation is CASSLAGLRNNNEQFF.

The chain recombines TRBV5-1 with TRBJ2-4; D possibly corresponds to TRBD1 (7 bases). Germline V CDR1 and CDR2: SGHRS, YFSETQ. CDR3 length equals 15 residues. The germline V and J ends were trimmed by 4 bases and 13 bases, with 24 bases remaining between them. CDR3 nucleotide sequence: TGCGCCAGCAGCAGCGGAGGGACAGAGCTCAATGAGCAGTACTTC. Amino acid sequence: CASSSGGTELNEQYF.

Only a few counts were recorded for this clonotype. The chain has TRBV6-5 and TRBJ1-2; D is perhaps TRBD1 (5 bases). V lost 0 bases and J lost 1, with 9 bases in between. Germline lookup yields CDR1 MNHEY and CDR2 SVGAGI. The CDR3 runs to 15 residues. This chain's CDR3 is CASSYSLGVNYGYTF. DNA of the CDR3: TGTGCCAGCAGTTACTCGCTGGGGGTTAACTATGGCTACACCTTC.